This is a list of T cell receptor beta chains from one sample in a study of control samples from healthy donors and cancer patients. Sequenced by immunoSEQ multiplex PCR; TCRdb stores in-frame clones only, minus some. The sample holds more than 150,000 clones, more than 85% seen once. Sample: blood. Every receptor here comes from a man aged 45-65 years in good health. Each CDR3 is given with its conserved first and last residue. The order of the fields is V gene, J gene, CDR3 protein.

TRBV7-9	TRBJ1-2	CASSQRGDYTF
TRBV13	TRBJ2-3	CASSPVVGSGTDTQYF
TRBV6-5	TRBJ1-5	CASSLTSNQPQHF
TRBV6-6	TRBJ2-5	CASSYEGRETQYF
TRBV6-1	TRBJ2-1	CASSEAILVWYEQFF
TRBV5-8	TRBJ1-1	CASSLAGSSNTEAFF
TRBV15	TRBJ2-3	CATSGTETLDTQYF
TRBV19	TRBJ2-1	CASSIPPTYQQFF
TRBV28	TRBJ2-2	CASRPGLGGSMGELFF
TRBV7-9	TRBJ2-1	CASTVVPNNEQFF
TRBV18	TRBJ1-1	CASSPQHGENTEAFF
TRBV29-1	TRBJ2-5	CSALWETQYF
TRBV30	TRBJ1-3	CAWTTGGFGNTIYF
TRBV3-1/TRBV3-2	TRBJ2-2	CASSHHRGGELFF
TRBV7-2	TRBJ2-3	CASSLPTGATDTQYF
TRBV19	TRBJ1-5	CASSIVSAGVDQPQHF
TRBV30	TRBJ2-7	CAWSRDREQYF
TRBV6-2/TRBV6-3	TRBJ2-7	CASSYGLAGDYEQYF
TRBV7-8	TRBJ2-1	CASSARDSAYNEQFF
TRBV15	TRBJ2-5	CATSRDTDVRGTQYF
TRBV6-5	TRBJ1-6	CASTGGVEVSPLHF
TRBV7-9	TRBJ2-5	CASSLRLATQETQYF
TRBV27	TRBJ2-5	CASSLRTSGRLETQYF
TRBV5-1	TRBJ2-7	CASSAGTVSYEQYF
TRBV24-1	TRBJ1-2	CATSDERGQGHGYTF
TRBV20-1	TRBJ1-1	CSAPRGAEAFF
TRBV10-2	TRBJ1-2	CASSESRQRIYGYTF
TRBV5-1	TRBJ1-1	CASSVDRDTEAFF
TRBV30	TRBJ2-3	CAWRDGRDTQYF
TRBV18	TRBJ2-7	CASSPRGTGQGGYEQYF
TRBV18	TRBJ2-7	CASSPGLSSYEQYF
TRBV4-1	TRBJ1-3	CASTTPGQGYGNTIYF
TRBV9	TRBJ1-3	CASSVAQGASGNTIYF
TRBV10-3	TRBJ1-1	CAIRQGEWTEAFF
TRBV18	TRBJ2-5	CASSLFLGQRGEETQYF
TRBV28	TRBJ2-7	CASTDSGTDYEQYF
TRBV7-6	TRBJ1-4	CASSQFGSATNEKLFF
TRBV28	TRBJ2-5	CASSPPLFWGREETQYF
TRBV15	TRBJ1-1	CATSRVPGMNTEAFF
TRBV5-4	TRBJ1-1	CASSPGQGNIGTEAFF
TRBV19	TRBJ1-5	CASSIKWQSNQPQHF
TRBV5-4	TRBJ2-1	CASSLAPESSYNEQFF
TRBV28	TRBJ2-4	CASFSAKNIQYF
TRBV5-4	TRBJ2-5	CASSLVTEETQYF
TRBV2	TRBJ2-1	CASRNYNEQFF
TRBV2	TRBJ2-2	CASISFGELFF
TRBV18	TRBJ2-7	CASSPRARAHYEQYF
TRBV2	TRBJ2-2	CASKRDSVGELFF
TRBV12-3/TRBV12-4	TRBJ2-2	CASRAAGELFF
TRBV7-9	TRBJ1-6	CASSLKTDNSPLHF
TRBV28	TRBJ1-2	CASSPTGTGYGYTF
TRBV19	TRBJ1-2	CASSPRGAYYGYTF
TRBV5-4	TRBJ2-3	CASSLRPLGTDTQYF
TRBV5-6	TRBJ2-3	CASSYGTGRDTQYF
TRBV30	TRBJ2-3	CAWSPGHLSTDTQYF
TRBV30	TRBJ1-4	CAWSVQGVEKLFF
TRBV3-1/TRBV3-2	TRBJ2-1	CASSQPAGSNEQFF
TRBV27	TRBJ2-7	CASSLNRPGARSSYEQYF
TRBV28	TRBJ1-2	CATLRDGLDGYTF
TRBV5-1	TRBJ2-3	CASSLTGQGMADTQYF